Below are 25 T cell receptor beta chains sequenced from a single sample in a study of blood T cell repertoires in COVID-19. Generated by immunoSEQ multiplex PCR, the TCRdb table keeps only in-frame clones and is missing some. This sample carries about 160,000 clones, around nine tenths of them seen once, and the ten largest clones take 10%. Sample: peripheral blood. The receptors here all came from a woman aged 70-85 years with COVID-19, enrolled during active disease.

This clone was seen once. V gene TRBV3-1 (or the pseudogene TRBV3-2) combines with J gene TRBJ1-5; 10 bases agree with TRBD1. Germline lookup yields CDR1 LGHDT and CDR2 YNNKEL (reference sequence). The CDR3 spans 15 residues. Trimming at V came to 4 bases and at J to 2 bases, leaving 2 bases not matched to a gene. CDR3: CASSPGTGGNQPQHF. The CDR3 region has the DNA TGTGCCAGCAGCCCCGGGACAGGGGGCAATCAGCCCCAGCATTTT.

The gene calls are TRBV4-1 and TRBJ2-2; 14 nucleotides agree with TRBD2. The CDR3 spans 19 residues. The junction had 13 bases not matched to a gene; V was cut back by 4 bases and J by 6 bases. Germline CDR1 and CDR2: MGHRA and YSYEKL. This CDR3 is CASSPRTSGGTQGAGELFF. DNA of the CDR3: TGCGCCAGCAGCCCGCGGACTAGCGGGGGGACTCAGGGGGCCGGGGAGCTGTTTTTT.

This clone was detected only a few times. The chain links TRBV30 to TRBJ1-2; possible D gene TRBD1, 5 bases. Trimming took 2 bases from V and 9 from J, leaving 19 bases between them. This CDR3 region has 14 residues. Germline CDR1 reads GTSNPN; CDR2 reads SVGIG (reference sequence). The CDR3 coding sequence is TGTGCCTGGAGTCCGCGAGACAGTACCTCCCGCTACACCTTC. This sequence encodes CAWSPRDSTSRYTF.

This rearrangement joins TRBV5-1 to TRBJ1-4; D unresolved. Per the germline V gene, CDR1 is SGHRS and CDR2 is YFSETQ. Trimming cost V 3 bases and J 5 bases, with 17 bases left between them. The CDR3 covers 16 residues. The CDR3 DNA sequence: TGCGCCAGCAGCTCTGCGACTCTCCGGAAAAATGAAAAACTGTTTTTT. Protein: CASSSATLRKNEKLFF. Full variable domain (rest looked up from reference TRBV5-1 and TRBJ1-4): KAGVTQTPRYLIKTRGQQVTLSCSPISGHRSVSWYQQTPGQGLQFLFEYFSETQRNKGNFPGRFSGRQFSNSRSEMNVSTLELGDSALYLCASSSATLRKNEKLFFGSGTQLSVL.

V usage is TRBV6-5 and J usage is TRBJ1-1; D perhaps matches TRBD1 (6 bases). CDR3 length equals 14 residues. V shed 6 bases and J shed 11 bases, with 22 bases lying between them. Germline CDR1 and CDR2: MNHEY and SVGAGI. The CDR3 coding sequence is TGTGCCAGCAGGCCACAGGGTCGGGGAGTGGTGGCTTTCTTT. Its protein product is CASRPQGRGVVAFF.

CDR3 DNA sequence: TGTGCCAGCAGCTTAGAAGGGACAGACTATGGCTACACCTTC. This encodes CASSLEGTDYGYTF. The V and J genes are TRBV7-8 and TRBJ1-2; 7 positions match TRBD1. J lost 3 bases, V lost 1 base, and 2 bases had no gene match. This CDR3 comprises 14 residues. Per the germline V gene, CDR1 is SGHVS and CDR2 is FQNEAQ.

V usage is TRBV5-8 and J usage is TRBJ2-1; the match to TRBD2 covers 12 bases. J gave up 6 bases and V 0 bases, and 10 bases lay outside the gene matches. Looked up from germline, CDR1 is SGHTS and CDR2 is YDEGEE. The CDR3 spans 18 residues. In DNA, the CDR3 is TGTGCCAGCAGCTTGGCCCGGGGCCTAGCGGGGGGGCCCAATGAGCAGTTCTTC. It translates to CASSLARGLAGGPNEQFF.

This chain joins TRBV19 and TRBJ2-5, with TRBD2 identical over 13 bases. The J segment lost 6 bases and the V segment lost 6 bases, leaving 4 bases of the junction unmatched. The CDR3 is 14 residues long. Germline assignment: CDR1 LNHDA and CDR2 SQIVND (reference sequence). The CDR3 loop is CASSGTSGAQTQYF. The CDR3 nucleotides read TGTGCCAGTAGCGGGACTAGCGGGGCGCAGACCCAGTACTTC.

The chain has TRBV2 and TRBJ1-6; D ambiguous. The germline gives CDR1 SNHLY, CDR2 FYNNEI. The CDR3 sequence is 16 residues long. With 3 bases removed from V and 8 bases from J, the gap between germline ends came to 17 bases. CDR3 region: CASSDGLSFMDSPLHF. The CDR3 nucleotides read TGTGCCAGCAGTGATGGGCTATCCTTCATGGATTCACCCCTCCACTTT.

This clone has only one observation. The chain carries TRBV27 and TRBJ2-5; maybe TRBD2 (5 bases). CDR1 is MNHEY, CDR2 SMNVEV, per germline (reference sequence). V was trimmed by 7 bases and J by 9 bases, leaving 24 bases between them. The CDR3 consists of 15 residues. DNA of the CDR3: TGTGCCAGCAAGCTTAGGGCTAGCTCTTCAAGGCCCCAGTACTTC. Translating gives CASKLRASSSRPQYF.

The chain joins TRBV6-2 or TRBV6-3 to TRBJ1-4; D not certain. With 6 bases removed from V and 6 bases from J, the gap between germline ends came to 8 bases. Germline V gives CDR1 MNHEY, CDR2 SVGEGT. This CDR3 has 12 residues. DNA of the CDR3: TGTGCCAGCAGCTCAACGGATGAAAAACTGTTTTTT. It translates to CASSSTDEKLFF.

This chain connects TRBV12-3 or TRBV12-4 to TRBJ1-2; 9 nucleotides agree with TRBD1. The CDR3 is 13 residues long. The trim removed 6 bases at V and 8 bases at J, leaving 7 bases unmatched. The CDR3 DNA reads TGTGCCAGCAGCCCACAGGGGGCATCCGGCTACACCTTC. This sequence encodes CASSPQGASGYTF.

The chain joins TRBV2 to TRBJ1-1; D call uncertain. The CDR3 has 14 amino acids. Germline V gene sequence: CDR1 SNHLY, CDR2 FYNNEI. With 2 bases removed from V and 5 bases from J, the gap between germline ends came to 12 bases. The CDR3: CASSELKTRTEAFF. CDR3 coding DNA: TGTGCCAGCAGTGAATTAAAGACGAGGACTGAAGCTTTCTTT.

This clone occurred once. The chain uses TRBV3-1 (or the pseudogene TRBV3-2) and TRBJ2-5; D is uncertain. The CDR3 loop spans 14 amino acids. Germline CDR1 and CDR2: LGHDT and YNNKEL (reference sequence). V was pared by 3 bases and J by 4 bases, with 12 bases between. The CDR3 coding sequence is TGTGCCAGCAGCCAGGGCCTCAGCCCAGAGACCCAGTACTTC. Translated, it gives CASSQGLSPETQYF.

Here the CDR3 DNA reads TGTGCCAGCAGCTTAGGGGGGGGCGGTTGGTACAATGAGCAGTTCTTC. It is translated as CASSLGGGGWYNEQFF. This chain uses TRBV7-6 with TRBJ2-1; perhaps TRBD2 as D (7 bases). CDR3 length equals 16 residues. Trimming shortened V by 1 base and J by 4 bases, and 14 bases separated the two germline ends. The V gene's germline CDR1 is SGHVS and CDR2 FNYEAQ.

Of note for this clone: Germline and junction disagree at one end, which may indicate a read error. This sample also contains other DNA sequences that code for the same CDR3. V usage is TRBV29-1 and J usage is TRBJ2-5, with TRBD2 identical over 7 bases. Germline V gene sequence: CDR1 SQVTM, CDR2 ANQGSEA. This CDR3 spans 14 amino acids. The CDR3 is CCVGGLGGGETQYF. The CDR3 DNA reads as TGCTGCGTGGGGGGACTGGGGGGGGGAGAGACCCAGTACTTC.

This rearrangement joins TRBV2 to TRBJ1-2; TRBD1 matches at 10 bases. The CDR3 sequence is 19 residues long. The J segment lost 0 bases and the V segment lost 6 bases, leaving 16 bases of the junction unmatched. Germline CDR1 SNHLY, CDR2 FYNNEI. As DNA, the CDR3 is TGTGCCAGCAGGGATTACCGGGACAGGGGCCGGTTAGCTAACTATGGCTACACCTTC. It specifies CASRDYRDRGRLANYGYTF.

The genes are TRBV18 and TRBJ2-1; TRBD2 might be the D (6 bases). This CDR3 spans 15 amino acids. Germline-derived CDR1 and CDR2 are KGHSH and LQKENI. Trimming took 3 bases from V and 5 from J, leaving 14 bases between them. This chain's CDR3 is CASSPSAGRHNEQFF. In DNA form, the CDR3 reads TGTGCCAGCTCACCTTCGGCGGGGCGTCACAATGAGCAGTTCTTC.

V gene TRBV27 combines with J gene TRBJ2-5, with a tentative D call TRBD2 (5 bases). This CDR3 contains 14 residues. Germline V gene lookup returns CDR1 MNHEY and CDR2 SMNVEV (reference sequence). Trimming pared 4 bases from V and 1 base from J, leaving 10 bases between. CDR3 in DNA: TGTGCCAGCAGTTCCAGCGGTCTCCAAGAGACCCAGTACTTC. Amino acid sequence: CASSSSGLQETQYF.

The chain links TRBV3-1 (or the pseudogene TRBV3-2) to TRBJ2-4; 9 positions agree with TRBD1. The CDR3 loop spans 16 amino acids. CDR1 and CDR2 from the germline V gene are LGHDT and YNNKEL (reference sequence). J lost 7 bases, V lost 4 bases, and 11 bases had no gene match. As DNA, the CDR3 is TGTGCCAGCAGCCTCCACCCCGGGACAGGGAAGAACATTCAGTACTTC. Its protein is CASSLHPGTGKNIQYF.

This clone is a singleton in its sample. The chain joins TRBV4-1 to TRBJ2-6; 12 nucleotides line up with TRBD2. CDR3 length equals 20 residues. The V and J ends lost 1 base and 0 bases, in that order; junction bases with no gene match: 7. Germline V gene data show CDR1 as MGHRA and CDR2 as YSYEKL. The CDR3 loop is CASSQGATSGGRSGANVLTF. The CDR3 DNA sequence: TGCGCCAGCAGCCAAGGGGCGACTAGCGGGGGCCGCTCTGGGGCCAACGTCCTGACTTTC.

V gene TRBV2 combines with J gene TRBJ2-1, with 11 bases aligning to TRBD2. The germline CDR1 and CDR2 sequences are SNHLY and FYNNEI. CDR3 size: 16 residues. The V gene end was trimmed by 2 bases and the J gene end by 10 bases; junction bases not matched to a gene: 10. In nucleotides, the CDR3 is TGTGCCAGCAGTGAAAATGGGGTTAGCGGGGGGGCGGAGCAGTTCTTC. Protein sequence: CASSENGVSGGAEQFF.

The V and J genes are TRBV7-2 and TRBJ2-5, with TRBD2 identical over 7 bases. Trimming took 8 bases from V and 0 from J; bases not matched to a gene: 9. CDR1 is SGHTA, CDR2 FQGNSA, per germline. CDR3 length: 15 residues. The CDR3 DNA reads TGTGCCAGCTCCCTGGGCGGGGGAGACCAAGAGACCCAGTACTTC. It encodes CASSLGGGDQETQYF.

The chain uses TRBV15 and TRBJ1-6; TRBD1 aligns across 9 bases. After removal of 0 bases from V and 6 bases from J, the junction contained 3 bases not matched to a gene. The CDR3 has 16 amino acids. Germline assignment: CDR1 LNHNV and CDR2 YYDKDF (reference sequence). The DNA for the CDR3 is TGTGCCACCAGCAGAGAGGGACAGGGCGTTAATTCACCCCTCCACTTT. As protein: CATSREGQGVNSPLHF.

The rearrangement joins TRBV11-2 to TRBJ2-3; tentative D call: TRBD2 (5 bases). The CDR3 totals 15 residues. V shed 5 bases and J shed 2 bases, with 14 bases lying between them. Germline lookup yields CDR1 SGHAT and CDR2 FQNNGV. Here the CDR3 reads CASSARLALTDTQYF. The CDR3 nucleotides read TGTGCCAGCAGCGCTCGTTTAGCGCTCACAGATACGCAGTATTTT.